This TCR beta chain came from a study of CD8+CD57+ T cells in acquired aplastic anemia. The germline CDR1 and CDR2 sequences are SEHNR and FQNEAQ (reference sequence). V lost 5 bases to trimming and J lost 3 bases, with 8 bases between them. The CDR3 loop spans 12 amino acids. The use of genomic DNA as template underpinned the TCR beta VDJ and CDR3 profiling. TCRdb recomputed calls from the reads with MiXCR, one row per CDR3 protein. This repertoire shows under 200,000 distinct CDR3 sequences, roughly 40% found once; its top ten account for 1.1%. In regard to this clonotype: A much larger clone lies one base from this, so it may be a read error. The final CDR3 position lacks the conserved phenylalanine or tryptophan, pointing to a likely read error.

Sequenced material: sorted CD4+, CD8+, or CD8+CD57+ T cells (not recorded which) from PBMCs. The J gene is TRBJ2-7, the V gene TRBV7-9; D possibly corresponds to TRBD1 (6 bases). This TCR was sampled from a human donor in good health. The DNA for the CDR3 is TGTGCCAGCAGCCTCAGGGGCTACGAGCAGTACCTC. Translated: CASSLRGYEQYL.